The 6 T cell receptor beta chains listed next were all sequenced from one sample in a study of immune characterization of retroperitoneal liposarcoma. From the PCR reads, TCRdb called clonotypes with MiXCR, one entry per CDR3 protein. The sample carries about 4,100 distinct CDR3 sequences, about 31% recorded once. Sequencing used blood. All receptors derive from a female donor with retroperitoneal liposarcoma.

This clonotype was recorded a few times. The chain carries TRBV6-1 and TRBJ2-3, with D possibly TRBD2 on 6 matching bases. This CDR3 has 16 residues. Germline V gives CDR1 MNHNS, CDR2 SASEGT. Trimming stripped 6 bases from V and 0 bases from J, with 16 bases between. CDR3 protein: CASRGVAGSSTDTQYF. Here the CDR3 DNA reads TGTGCCAGCAGGGGGGTTGCGGGGTCGAGCACAGATACGCAGTATTTT.

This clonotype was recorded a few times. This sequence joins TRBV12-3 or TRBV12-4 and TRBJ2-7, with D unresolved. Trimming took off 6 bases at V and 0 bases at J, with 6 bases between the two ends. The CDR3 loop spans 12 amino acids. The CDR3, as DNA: TGTGCCAGCAGGGGCAGCTCCTACGAGCAGTACTTC. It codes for CASRGSSYEQYF.

CDR3 nucleotides: TGTGCCAGCAGTGACTCAGGATCCAGGGGTAATTCACCCCTCCACTTT. Translating gives CASSDSGSRGNSPLHF. V is TRBV6-4 and J is TRBJ1-6, with a tentative D call TRBD1 (6 bases). The length of the CDR3 is 16 residues. Looked up from germline, CDR1 is MRHNA and CDR2 is SNTAGT. Trimming stripped 0 bases from V and 6 bases from J, with 12 bases between.

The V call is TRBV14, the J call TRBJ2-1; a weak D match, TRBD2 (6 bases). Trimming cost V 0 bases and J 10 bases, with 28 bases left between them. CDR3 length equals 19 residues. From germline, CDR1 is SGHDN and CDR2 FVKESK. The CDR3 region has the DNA TGTGCCAGCAGCCAAGATTCGTGGCGGGGCATCACGACCCGGAAAGAGCAGTTCTTC. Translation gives CASSQDSWRGITTRKEQFF.

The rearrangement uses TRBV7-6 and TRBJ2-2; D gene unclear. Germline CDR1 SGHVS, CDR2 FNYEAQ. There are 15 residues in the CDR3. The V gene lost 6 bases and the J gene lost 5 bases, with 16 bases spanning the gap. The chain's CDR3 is CASRLGFATTGELFF. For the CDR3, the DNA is TGTGCCAGCAGACTTGGTTTTGCCACGACCGGGGAGCTGTTTTTT. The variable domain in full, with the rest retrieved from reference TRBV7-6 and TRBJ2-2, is GAGVSQSPRYKVTKRGQDVALRCDPISGHVSLYWYRQALGQGPEFLTYFNYEAQQDKSGLPNDRFSAERPEGSISTLTIQRTEQRDSAMYRCASRLGFATTGELFFGEGSRLTVL.

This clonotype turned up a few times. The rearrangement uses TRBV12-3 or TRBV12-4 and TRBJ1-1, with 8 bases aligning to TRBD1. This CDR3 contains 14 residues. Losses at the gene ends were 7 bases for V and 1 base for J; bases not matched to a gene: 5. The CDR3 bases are TGTGCCAGCATCTCTCAGGGGGCGAACACTGAAGCTTTCTTT. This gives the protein CASISQGANTEAFF.